This T cell receptor beta chain was sequenced in a study of cytomegalovirus exposure and HLA in healthy donors. Study-wide results and caveats: Among the CMV-associated chains, three were confirmed in vitro as specific for CMV antigens.

The germline CDR1 and CDR2 sequences are SGHDT and YYEEEE. The length of the CDR3 is 18 residues. V lost 3 bases to trimming and J lost 3 bases, with 25 bases between them. The assay was immunoSEQ multiplex PCR, and TCRdb's table has in-frame clones only and misses some. Of about 130,000 clones listed, around 89% are singletons. As regards this clone: The antigen remains unidentified.

The donors formed part of the roughly 120-subject validation cohort, distinct from the approximately 630-subject first cohort. The chain links TRBV5-6 to TRBJ2-7; D may be TRBD1 (6 bases). Sequencing was done on a sample of PBMCs. The TCR was taken from a woman aged 25 to 39 in good health and CMV-seropositive. The CDR3 DNA sequence: TGTGCCAGCAGCTCGTGGGACACGCTTTTCCCTATTTACTACGAGCAGTACTTC. Translation: CASSSWDTLFPIYYEQYF.